This T cell receptor beta chain was recorded in a study of response to subunit inactivated influenza vaccine. The CDR3 covers 16 residues. J gave up 3 bases and V 4 bases, and 8 bases lay outside the gene matches. Germline V gene sequence: CDR1 SGHAT, CDR2 FQNNGV. Findings and limits, study-wide: Every seasonal influenza vaccination brings in few new T cells, the authors suggested.

TCRdb called the RT-PCR reads again in MiXCR, with one record for every CDR3 protein. The repertoire holds about 160,000 distinct CDR3 sequences, with about 10% as singletons. Regarding this clonotype: Its antigen is still unknown.

Here the sequenced sample was CD8+ T cells sorted from PBMCs, taken less than 25 months after vaccination. The J gene is TRBJ2-7, the V gene TRBV11-2, with 11 bases aligning to TRBD1. The TCR comes from a man aged 50-75 years who received an inactivated influenza vaccine. The CDR3 is CASSSNRGQGGYEQYF. Here the CDR3 DNA reads TGTGCCAGCAGCTCGAACCGGGGACAGGGGGGCTACGAGCAGTACTTC.